A single sample is the source of the 8 T cell receptor beta chains below, sequenced in a study of blood T cell repertoires in COVID-19 (dated by TCRdb to the early 2020s). Library creation used the immunoSEQ multiplex PCR assay. The table was pulled from immuneACCESS by TCRdb, which kept in-frame rearrangements only. Such tables lose some clones; where checked, under half of the loss comes from unresolved V genes, and the rest has no known cause. This sample is represented by about 220,000 clones; 70% to 85% of them were singletons. The leading ten clones occupy approximately 10% of the sample. The specimen was peripheral blood. The receptors here all came from a man aged 45-60 years with active or convalescent COVID-19.

The V gene is TRBV5-6, the J gene TRBJ2-3; D is unresolved. Germline CDR1 SGHDT, CDR2 YYEEEE. The CDR3 has 12 amino acids. Trimming took off 2 bases at V and 4 bases at J, with 5 bases between the two ends. The CDR3 sequence is CASSLYPDTQYF. CDR3 nucleotides: TGTGCCAGCAGCTTATATCCAGATACGCAGTATTTT.

The rearrangement joins TRBV21-1 to TRBJ1-2; the table's D call TRBD1 went unverified against the DNA. TRBV21-1 is a recognized pseudogene. The CDR3 has 17 amino acids. The CDR3 nucleotides read TGTGCCAGCAGCAAAGACAGGGGGCGCCGAGGGAGGGATGGCTACACCTTC. Translated: CASSKDRGRRGRDGYTF.

In its sample, this clone was seen a few times. This rearrangement joins TRBV6-2 or TRBV6-3 to TRBJ2-2; 12 positions match TRBD2. Trimming at V came to 1 base and at J to 2 bases, leaving 14 bases not matched to a gene. CDR1 MNHEY and CDR2 SVGEGT come from the germline V gene. CDR3 length: 21 residues. The CDR3 protein is CASSYYPGLSGLAGNTGELFF. The DNA for the CDR3 is TGTGCCAGCAGTTACTACCCTGGACTCTCGGGACTAGCGGGTAACACCGGGGAGCTGTTTTTT.

V usage is TRBV7-2 and J usage is TRBJ2-7, with D perhaps matching TRBD2 (6 bases). The CDR3 has 15 residues. CDR1 and CDR2 (germline): SGHTA, FQGNSA. With 2 bases removed from V and 0 bases from J, the gap between germline ends came to 11 bases. CDR3 coding DNA: TGTGCCAGCAGCTTATCTAGCGCCAGCTCCTACGAGCAGTACTTC. Translation: CASSLSSASSYEQYF.

V gene TRBV5-6 combines with J gene TRBJ1-2; 7 bases match TRBD1. Losses at the gene ends were 3 bases for V and 7 bases for J; bases not matched to a gene: 3. CDR1 and CDR2 from the germline V gene are SGHDT and YYEEEE. This CDR3 contains 12 residues. CDR3 sequence reads: CASSWDRGGYTF. The CDR3 region has the DNA TGTGCCAGCAGCTGGGACAGAGGTGGCTACACCTTC. The full variable domain, in which reference TRBV5-6 and TRBJ1-2 provide the parts outside the CDR3, is DAGVTQSPTHLIKTRGQQVTLRCSPKSGHDTVSWYQQALGQGPQFIFQYYEEEERQRGNFPDRFSGHQFPNYSSELNVNALLLGDSALYLCASSWDRGGYTFGSGTRLTVV.

V and J are TRBV7-2 and TRBJ1-6; a possible D gene is TRBD1 (5 bases). The CDR3 runs to 13 residues. Germline V CDR1 and CDR2: SGHTA, FQGNSA. Trimming removed 5 bases at V and 7 bases at J, with 9 bases between. The CDR3 sequence is CASSTAGNSPLHF. In DNA form, the CDR3 reads TGTGCCAGCAGCACCGCAGGGAATTCACCCCTCCACTTT.

This chain uses TRBV27 with TRBJ2-3; TRBD2 aligns across 13 bases. J was trimmed by 3 bases and V by 10 bases; bases with no gene match: 4. The CDR3 has 14 amino acids. Germline CDR1 MNHEY, CDR2 SMNVEV (reference sequence). CDR3 nucleotides: TGTGCCACCTCACTAGCGGGAGGGACAGATACGCAGTATTTT. It yields the protein CATSLAGGTDTQYF.

This sequence joins TRBV3-1 (or the pseudogene TRBV3-2) and TRBJ1-2, with D unresolved. This CDR3 has 16 residues. The germline CDR1 and CDR2 sequences are LGHDT and YNNKEL (reference sequence). Trimming removed 1 base at V and 1 base at J, with 13 bases between. CDR3 bases: TGTGCCAGCAGCCAAGGGTCCGAACCCGGTAACTATGGCTACACCTTC. It specifies CASSQGSEPGNYGYTF.